These 16 T cell receptor beta chains share one sample of origin, sequenced in a study of cytomegalovirus exposure and HLA in healthy donors (dated by TCRdb to the late 2010s). Libraries were constructed by the immunoSEQ multiplex PCR assay. For the multiplex PCR, a mixture combining 60 forward primers for TCR Vbeta segments and 13 reverse primers for TCR Jbeta segments was used. The immuneACCESS repertoire file appears here via TCRdb, limited to in-frame rearrangements. These files lack a portion of the clones; in checked studies, under half of the deficit traces to unresolved V genes, and the cause of the others is not known. This sample is represented by 200,000 to 250,000 clones; approximately 80% of them were singletons. The top ten clonotypes cover about 3% of the sample. The source material was PBMCs. These receptors were collected from a young man in good health and CMV-seronegative.

The gene calls are TRBV5-1 and TRBJ2-2; TRBD2 aligns across 9 bases. The CDR3 has 18 amino acids. Trimming at V came to 5 bases and at J to 0 bases, leaving 11 bases not matched to a gene. Germline V gene sequence: CDR1 SGHRS, CDR2 YFSETQ. The CDR3 loop reads CASRPGLALPPNTGELFF. The CDR3 nucleotides are TGCGCCAGCAGACCGGGACTAGCCCTCCCCCCGAACACCGGGGAGCTGTTTTTT.

The chain joins TRBV6-5 to TRBJ2-1, with 7 bases lining up with TRBD2. J was trimmed by 5 bases and V by 1 base; bases with no gene match: 5. This CDR3 is built from 15 residues. Looked up from germline, CDR1 is MNHEY and CDR2 is SVGAGI. CDR3 DNA: TGTGCCAGCAGTTACTTCCGGGGGGATGACAATGAGCAGTTCTTC. Translating gives CASSYFRGDDNEQFF.

This sequence joins TRBV11-2 and TRBJ2-7, with 7 bases identical to TRBD1. Germline CDR1 SGHAT, CDR2 FQNNGV. The CDR3 has 15 amino acids. V was pared by 1 base and J by 3 bases, with 6 bases of the junction left unmatched. CDR3 amino acids: CASSLVRDSIYEQYF. In nucleotides, the CDR3 is TGTGCCAGCAGCTTAGTAAGGGACAGCATCTACGAGCAGTACTTC.

CDR3 sequence: CASSYRRGGPNEQFF. The DNA for the CDR3 is TGTGCCAGCAGTTACCGGAGGGGGGGCCCTAATGAGCAGTTCTTC. The chain uses TRBV6-5 and TRBJ2-1; maybe TRBD2 (7 bases). The CDR3 is 15 amino acids. Germline CDR1 and CDR2: MNHEY and SVGAGI. V shed 2 bases and J shed 7 bases, with 15 bases lying between them.

CDR3 residues: CASSGRPGGYEQYF. The CDR3, as DNA: TGTGCCAGCAGTGGGCGTCCAGGGGGATACGAGCAGTACTTC. This chain connects TRBV2 to TRBJ2-7, with 7 bases fitting TRBD1. Germline lookup yields CDR1 SNHLY and CDR2 FYNNEI. Trimming cost V 4 bases and J 4 bases; bases outside gene matches: 7. The CDR3 consists of 14 residues.

The CDR3 DNA follows: TGTGCCAGTAGGACTAGCGGGGGAATACAAGAGACCCAGTACTTC. The encoded protein is CASRTSGGIQETQYF. The genes are TRBV19 and TRBJ2-5; 12 nucleotides agree with TRBD2. Trimming at V came to 6 bases and at J to 2 bases, leaving 4 bases not matched to a gene. The CDR3 has 15 amino acids. Looked up from germline, CDR1 is LNHDA and CDR2 is SQIVND (reference sequence).

V usage is TRBV28 and J usage is TRBJ1-4, with D unclear. The CDR3 extends over 11 amino acids. The V gene lost 9 bases and the J gene lost 8 bases, with 10 bases spanning the gap. CDR1 is MDHEN, CDR2 SYDVKM, per germline. The CDR3 spells CASSGREKLFF. CDR3 sequence (DNA): TGTGCCAGTTCCGGGAGAGAAAAACTGTTTTTT.

V is TRBV6-5 and J is TRBJ2-3, with 9 bases fitting TRBD1. The CDR3 covers 16 residues. J gave up 0 bases and V 2 bases, and 3 bases lay outside the gene matches. Germline V gene sequence: CDR1 MNHEY, CDR2 SVGAGI. The CDR3 DNA is TGTGCCAGCAGTTACGGGACAGGGCCTAGCACAGATACGCAGTATTTT. Translation: CASSYGTGPSTDTQYF.

The CDR3 reads CASSLGGLVTDTQYF. Written as DNA, the CDR3 is TGTGCCAGCAGCTTAGGGGGACTAGTTACAGATACGCAGTATTTT. The V gene is TRBV7-9, the J gene TRBJ2-3; 8 nucleotides match TRBD2. The CDR3 has 15 amino acids. Unmatched junction bases numbered 3, after V lost 1 base and J lost 3 bases. Germline lookup yields CDR1 SEHNR and CDR2 FQNEAQ (reference sequence). Complete variable domain (other parts from reference TRBV7-9 and TRBJ2-3): DTGVSQNPRHKITKRGQNVTFRCDPISEHNRLYWYRQTLGQGPEFLTYFQNEAQLEKSRLLSDRFSAERPKGSFSTLEIQRTEQGDSAMYLCASSLGGLVTDTQYFGPGTRLTVL.

The chain joins TRBV25-1 to TRBJ1-2, with 7 bases aligning to TRBD1. With 6 bases clipped from V and 4 bases from J, the junction kept 5 bases outside the gene matches. The CDR3 sequence is 13 residues long. Germline values: CDR1 MGHDK, CDR2 SYGVNS. The CDR3 loop reads CASREDRSYGYTF. The CDR3 coding sequence is TGTGCCAGCAGAGAGGACAGGAGCTATGGCTACACCTTC.

This chain connects TRBV6-1 to TRBJ1-2; 8 nucleotides match TRBD1. With V trimmed by 2 bases and J by 4 bases, 6 bases remained unmatched. Germline V gene lookup returns CDR1 MNHNS and CDR2 SASEGT. The CDR3 has 15 amino acids. The CDR3 loop reads CASSEQGARPYGYTF. In nucleotides, the CDR3 is TGTGCCAGCAGTGAACAGGGGGCCCGACCCTATGGCTACACCTTC.

The chain combines TRBV20-1 with TRBJ1-2, with D uncertain. The V end lost 5 bases, the J end lost 7 bases, and 11 bases lay between the germline ends. Germline V lookup: CDR1 DFQATT, CDR2 SNEGSKA (reference sequence). The CDR3 runs 11 residues. In DNA, the CDR3 is TGCAGTGCTCCCTACTCGGGTGGCTACACCTTC. Translating it yields CSAPYSGGYTF.

The rearrangement uses TRBV7-8 and TRBJ1-4, with 8 bases fitting TRBD1. The CDR3 covers 15 residues. Per the germline V gene, CDR1 is SGHVS and CDR2 is FQNEAQ. V lost 4 bases, J lost 8 bases, and 9 bases stayed unmatched. The CDR3 DNA reads TGTGCCAGCAGCTCCCGGCAGGGGGCTTGGGAAAAACTGTTTTTT. Encoded protein: CASSSRQGAWEKLFF.

J is TRBJ2-1 and V is TRBV2; 10 nucleotides match TRBD2. This CDR3 comprises 14 residues. J was trimmed by 5 bases and V by 6 bases; bases with no gene match: 4. Germline V lookup: CDR1 SNHLY, CDR2 FYNNEI. The CDR3 region has the DNA TGTGCCAGCAGACCGGGACTAGCGAACAATGAGCAGTTCTTC. It is translated as CASRPGLANNEQFF.

The genes are TRBV27 and TRBJ2-5; maybe TRBD1 (5 bases). The closer fit of TRBJ2-7 to the DNA end suggests the J call may be wrong. The CDR3 sequence is 14 residues long. The V gene's germline CDR1 is MNHEY and CDR2 SMNVEV (reference sequence). The CDR3 reads CASSFDSSSYEQYF. For the CDR3, the DNA is TGTGCCAGCAGTTTCGACAGCAGCTCCTACGAGCAGTACTTC.

The V and J genes are TRBV11-1 and TRBJ2-7; 8 positions match TRBD2. After removal of 5 bases from V and 0 bases from J, the junction contained 6 bases not matched to a gene. Germline V lookup: CDR1 SGHAT, CDR2 FQDESV (reference sequence). The CDR3 runs 15 residues. In DNA form, the CDR3 reads TGTGCCAGCAGCATGTTAGCGGGAAGCTCCTACGAGCAGTACTTC. This codes for CASSMLAGSSYEQYF.